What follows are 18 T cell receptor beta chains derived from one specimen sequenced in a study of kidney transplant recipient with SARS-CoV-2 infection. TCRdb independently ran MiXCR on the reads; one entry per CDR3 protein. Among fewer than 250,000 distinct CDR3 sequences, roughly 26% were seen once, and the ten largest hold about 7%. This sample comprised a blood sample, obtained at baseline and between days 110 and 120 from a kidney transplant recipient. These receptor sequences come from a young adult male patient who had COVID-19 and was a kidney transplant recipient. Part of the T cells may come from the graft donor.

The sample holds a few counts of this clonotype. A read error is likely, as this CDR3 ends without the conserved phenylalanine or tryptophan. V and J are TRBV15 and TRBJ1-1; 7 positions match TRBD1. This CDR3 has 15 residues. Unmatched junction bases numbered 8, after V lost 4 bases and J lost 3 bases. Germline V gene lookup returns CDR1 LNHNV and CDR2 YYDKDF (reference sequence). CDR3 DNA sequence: TGTGCCACCAGCAAAACCATGACAGGGTACACTGAAGCTTTCCTT. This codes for CATSKTMTGYTEAFL.

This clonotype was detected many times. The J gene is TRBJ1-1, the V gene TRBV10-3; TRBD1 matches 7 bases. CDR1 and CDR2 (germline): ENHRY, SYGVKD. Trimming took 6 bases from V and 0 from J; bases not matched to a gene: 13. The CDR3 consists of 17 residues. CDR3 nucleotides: TGTGCCATCAGCACCCGGGAAGGGGGCGGAATGAACACTGAAGCTTTCTTT. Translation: CAISTREGGGMNTEAFF.

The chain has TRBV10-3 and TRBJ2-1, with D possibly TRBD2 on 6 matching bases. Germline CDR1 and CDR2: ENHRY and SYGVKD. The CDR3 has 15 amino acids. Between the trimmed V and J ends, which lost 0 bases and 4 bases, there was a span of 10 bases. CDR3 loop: CAISESVGGYNEQFF. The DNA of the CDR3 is TGTGCCATCAGTGAGTCGGTGGGAGGATACAATGAGCAGTTCTTC.

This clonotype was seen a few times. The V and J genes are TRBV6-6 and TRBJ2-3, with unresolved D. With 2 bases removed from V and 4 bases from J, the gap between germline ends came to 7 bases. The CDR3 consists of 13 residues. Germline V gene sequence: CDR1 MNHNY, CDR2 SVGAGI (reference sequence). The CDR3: CASSYAEADTQYF. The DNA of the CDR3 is TGTGCCAGCAGTTACGCAGAGGCAGATACGCAGTATTTT.

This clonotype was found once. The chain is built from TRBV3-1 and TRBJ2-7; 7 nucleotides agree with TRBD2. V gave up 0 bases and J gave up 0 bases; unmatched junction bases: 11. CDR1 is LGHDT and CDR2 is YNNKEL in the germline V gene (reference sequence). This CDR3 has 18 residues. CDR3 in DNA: TGTGCCAGCAGCCAAGATAAAAGGCTAGCGGAGGTCTCCTACGAGCAGTACTTC. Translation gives CASSQDKRLAEVSYEQYF.

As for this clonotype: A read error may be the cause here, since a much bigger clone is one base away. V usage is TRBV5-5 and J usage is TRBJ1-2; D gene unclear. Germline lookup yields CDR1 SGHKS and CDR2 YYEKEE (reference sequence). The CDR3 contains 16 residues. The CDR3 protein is CASLLNVSRKTYGYIF. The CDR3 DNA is TGTGCCAGCCTACTGAATGTCTCGCGAAAGACCTATGGCTACATCTTC.

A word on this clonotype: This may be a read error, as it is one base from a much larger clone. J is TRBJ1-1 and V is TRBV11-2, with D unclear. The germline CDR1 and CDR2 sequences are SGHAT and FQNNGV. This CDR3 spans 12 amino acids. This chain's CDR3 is CASGLSLTEAFF. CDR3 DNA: TGTGCCAGCGGCTTAAGTCTCACTGAAGCTTTCTTT.

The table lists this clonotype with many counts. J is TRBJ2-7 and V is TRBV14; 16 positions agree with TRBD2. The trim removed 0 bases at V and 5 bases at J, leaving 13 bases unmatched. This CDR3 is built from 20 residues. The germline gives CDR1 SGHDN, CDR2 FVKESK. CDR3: CASSQDRGPLGLAGGHEQYF. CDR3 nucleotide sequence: TGTGCCAGCAGCCAAGATCGTGGCCCTTTGGGACTAGCGGGAGGGCACGAGCAGTACTTC.

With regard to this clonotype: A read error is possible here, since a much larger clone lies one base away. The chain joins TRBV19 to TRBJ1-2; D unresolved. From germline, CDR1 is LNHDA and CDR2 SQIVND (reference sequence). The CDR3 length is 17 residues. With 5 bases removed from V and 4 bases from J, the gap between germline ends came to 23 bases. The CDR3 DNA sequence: TGTGCCAGTAGTGGCACTATGACAAATCGAAAGACCTATGGCTACACCTTC. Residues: CASSGTMTNRKTYGYTF.

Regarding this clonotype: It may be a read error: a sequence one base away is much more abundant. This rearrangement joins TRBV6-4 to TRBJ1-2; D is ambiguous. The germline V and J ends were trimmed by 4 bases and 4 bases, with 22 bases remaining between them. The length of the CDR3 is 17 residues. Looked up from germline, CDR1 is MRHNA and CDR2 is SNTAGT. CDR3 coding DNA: TGTGCCAGCAGTGTAAACGCCTCACACGGAAAGACCTATGGCTACACCTTC. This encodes CASSVNASHGKTYGYTF.

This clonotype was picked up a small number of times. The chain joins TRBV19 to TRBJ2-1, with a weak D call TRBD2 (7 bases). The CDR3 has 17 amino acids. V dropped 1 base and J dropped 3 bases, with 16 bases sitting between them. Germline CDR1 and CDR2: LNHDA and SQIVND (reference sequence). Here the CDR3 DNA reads TGTGCCAGTAGTATAGTGGTACGGGGGGCCTACTACAATGAGCAGTTCTTC. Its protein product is CASSIVVRGAYYNEQFF.

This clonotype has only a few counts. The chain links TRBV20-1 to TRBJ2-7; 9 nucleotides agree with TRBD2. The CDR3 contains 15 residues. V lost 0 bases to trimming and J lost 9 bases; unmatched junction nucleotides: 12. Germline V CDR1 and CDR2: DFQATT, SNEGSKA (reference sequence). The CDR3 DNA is TGCAGTGCTAGAGAGCAGAGCGGGAGGACCGCATCGCAGTACTTC. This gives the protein CSAREQSGRTASQYF.

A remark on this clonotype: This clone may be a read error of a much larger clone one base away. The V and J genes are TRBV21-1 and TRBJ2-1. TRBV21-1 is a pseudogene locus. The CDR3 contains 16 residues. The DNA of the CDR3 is TGTGCCAGCAGCAAAGGAACAGGGAGGTCCCACAATGAGCAGTTCTTC. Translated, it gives CASSKGTGRSHNEQFF.

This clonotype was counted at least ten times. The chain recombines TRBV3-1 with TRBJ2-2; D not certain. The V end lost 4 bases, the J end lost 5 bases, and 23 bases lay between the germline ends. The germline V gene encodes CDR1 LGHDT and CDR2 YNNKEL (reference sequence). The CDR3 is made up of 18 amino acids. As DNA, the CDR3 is TGTGCCAGCAGCCTCTCGCATCCCATTTCAGGCTTGACCGGGGAGCTGTTTTTT. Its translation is CASSLSHPISGLTGELFF.

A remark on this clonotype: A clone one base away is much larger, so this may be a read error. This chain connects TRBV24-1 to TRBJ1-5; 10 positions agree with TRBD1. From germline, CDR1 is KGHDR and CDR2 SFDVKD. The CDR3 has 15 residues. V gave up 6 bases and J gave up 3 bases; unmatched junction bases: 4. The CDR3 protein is CATSKGQGYNQPQHF. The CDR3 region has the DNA TGTGCCACCAGTAAGGGACAGGGGTACAATCAGCCCCAGCATTTT.

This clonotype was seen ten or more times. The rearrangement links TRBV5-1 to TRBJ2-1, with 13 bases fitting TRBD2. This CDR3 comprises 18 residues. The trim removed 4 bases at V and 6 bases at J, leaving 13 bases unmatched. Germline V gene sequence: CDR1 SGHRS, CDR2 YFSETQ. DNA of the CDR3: TGCGCCAGCAGCGGACTAGCGGGAGTAAGTGGGGGATTCAATGAGCAGTTCTTC. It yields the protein CASSGLAGVSGGFNEQFF.

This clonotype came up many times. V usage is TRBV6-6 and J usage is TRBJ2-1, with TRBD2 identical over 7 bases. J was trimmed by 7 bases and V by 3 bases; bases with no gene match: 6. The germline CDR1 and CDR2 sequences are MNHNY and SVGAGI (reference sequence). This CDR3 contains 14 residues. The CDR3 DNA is TGTGCCAGCAGTTATCGGGAGGCATGGAATGAGCAGTTCTTC. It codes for CASSYREAWNEQFF.

This CDR3 reads CASSLGALTDTQYF. CDR3 in DNA: TGTGCCAGCAGTCTAGGGGCCCTCACAGATACGCAGTATTTT. The chain carries TRBV6-1 and TRBJ2-3, with D possibly TRBD1 on 5 matching bases. Trimming removed 5 bases from V and 2 bases from J, with 11 bases in between. Looked up from germline, CDR1 is MNHNS and CDR2 is SASEGT. The CDR3 runs to 14 residues.